These 29 T cell receptor beta chains were sequenced from one sample in a study of T cell responses to AZD1222 COVID-19 vaccine. Measured with immunoSEQ multiplex PCR; TCRdb has only the in-frame clones, and not every one. The table records roughly 150,000 clones, 80% to 90% of them present only once. Sequenced material: peripheral blood, taken on day 0 of AZD1222 vaccination. The source of these receptors is an adult in good health.

Turning to this clone: One junction end disagrees with the germline gene, perhaps due to a read error. The V call is TRBV11-2, the J call TRBJ1-2; 8 nucleotides line up with TRBD1. Per the germline V gene, CDR1 is SGHAT and CDR2 is FQNNGV. The CDR3 extends over 13 amino acids. The CDR3: CASSIDRGHGYTF. The CDR3 bases are TGTGCCAGCAGCATAGACAGGGGCCATGGCTACACCTTC.

V usage is TRBV27 and J usage is TRBJ2-1; 8 bases are shared with TRBD1. Unmatched junction bases numbered 8, after V lost 6 bases and J lost 4 bases. CDR1 is MNHEY, CDR2 SMNVEV, per germline (reference sequence). The CDR3 consists of 15 residues. CDR3 bases: TGTGCCAGCAGCCCTGGGACAGGCGGTTACAATGAGCAGTTCTTC. This codes for CASSPGTGGYNEQFF.

This clone showed up just once. The chain joins TRBV5-4 to TRBJ1-4, with 7 bases identical to TRBD1. CDR3 length: 16 amino acids. The germline V gene encodes CDR1 SGHNT and CDR2 YYREEE (reference sequence). The V gene end was trimmed by 2 bases and the J gene end by 3 bases; junction bases not matched to a gene: 7. DNA of the CDR3: TGTGCCAGCAGCTTCGTCAGGGGGACTTCTAATGAAAAACTGTTTTTT. It translates to CASSFVRGTSNEKLFF.

This chain links TRBV3-1 (or the pseudogene TRBV3-2) with TRBJ1-1; 7 positions agree with TRBD1. CDR1 and CDR2 from the germline V gene are LGHDT and YNNKEL (reference sequence). CDR3 length: 12 amino acids. With V trimmed by 4 bases and J by 5 bases, 1 base remained unmatched. In DNA, the CDR3 is TGTGCCAGCAGCCCACAGGGGACTGAAGCTTTCTTT. Translated, it gives CASSPQGTEAFF.

This sequence joins TRBV5-6 and TRBJ2-7; 8 bases fit TRBD1. The germline gives CDR1 SGHDT, CDR2 YYEEEE. The CDR3 length is 16 residues. J was trimmed by 0 bases and V by 4 bases; bases with no gene match: 9. CDR3 nucleotide sequence: TGTGCCAGCAGCCCGGGGGCAGGGGGCGACTCCTACGAGCAGTACTTC. It encodes CASSPGAGGDSYEQYF.

This sequence joins TRBV29-1 and TRBJ2-5, with 14 bases aligning to TRBD2. Germline CDR1 is SQVTM and CDR2 is ANQGSEA. Losses at the gene ends were 5 bases for V and 1 base for J; bases not matched to a gene: 6. This CDR3 comprises 16 residues. The CDR3 nucleotides are TGCAGCGTTTCACGACTAGCGGGAGGGTTCCAAGAGACCCAGTACTTC. Its translation is CSVSRLAGGFQETQYF.

The V gene is TRBV15, the J gene TRBJ1-2; D gene unclear. Germline CDR1 is LNHNV and CDR2 is YYDKDF (reference sequence). Trimming left V 0 bases short and J 1 base short, with 9 bases between. The CDR3 runs 15 residues. The CDR3 DNA is TGTGCCACCAGCAGAGATGAGGCAGTTAACTATGGCTACACCTTC. It codes for CATSRDEAVNYGYTF. Full variable domain (rest looked up from reference TRBV15 and TRBJ1-2): DAMVIQNPRYQVTQFGKPVTLSCSQTLNHNVMYWYQQKSSQAPKLLFHYYDKDFNNEADTPDNFQSRRPNTSFCFLDIRSPGLGDTAMYLCATSRDEAVNYGYTFGSGTRLTVV.

A note on this clone: Other DNA sequences in this sample translate to the same CDR3. V gene TRBV7-2 combines with J gene TRBJ1-5; D remains unclear. The CDR3 loop spans 16 amino acids. CDR1 is SGHTA and CDR2 is FQGNSA in the germline V gene. V shed 1 base and J shed 2 bases, with 12 bases lying between them. The chain's CDR3 is CASSLVAGTGNQPQHF. The CDR3 DNA follows: TGTGCCAGCAGCTTAGTTGCGGGAACTGGCAATCAGCCCCAGCATTTT.

This clone was picked up a small number of times. V usage is TRBV29-1 and J usage is TRBJ2-7; 10 positions match TRBD2. V was clipped by 6 bases and J by 5 bases; unmatched bases: 7. The CDR3 is 13 amino acids. Germline lookup yields CDR1 SQVTM and CDR2 ANQGSEA. The CDR3 protein is CSVGRLAGDEQYF. The CDR3 nucleotides are TGCAGCGTCGGAAGGCTAGCGGGAGACGAGCAGTACTTC.

The chain is built from TRBV19 and TRBJ1-6; the D gene is possibly TRBD1 (6 bases). V was clipped by 8 bases and J by 6 bases, with 14 bases between them. The CDR3 length is 14 residues. Germline V gene data show CDR1 as LNHDA and CDR2 as SQIVND (reference sequence). The CDR3 coding sequence is TGTGCCAGTCTCGGACAGTTAGTTAATTCACCCCTCCACTTT. It translates to CASLGQLVNSPLHF.

The V call is TRBV21-1, the J call TRBJ1-2; TRBD1 was called by the table and not checked on the DNA. TRBV21-1 is reported as a pseudogene. This CDR3 contains 14 residues. CDR3 coding DNA: TGTGCCAGCAGCAAAGGAACAGATCTTTATGGCTACACCTTC. This gives the protein CASSKGTDLYGYTF.

This chain links TRBV11-2 with TRBJ2-6; D not resolved. V gave up 1 base and J gave up 0 bases, with 7 bases separating them. The CDR3 has 16 amino acids. Germline CDR1 SGHAT, CDR2 FQNNGV. The DNA for the CDR3 is TGTGCCAGCAGCTTAGGATGGTTCTCTGGGGCCAACGTCCTGACTTTC. Translated: CASSLGWFSGANVLTF.

J is TRBJ1-1 and V is TRBV4-1; D call uncertain. This CDR3 has 14 residues. Trimming shortened V by 4 bases and J by 1 base, and 10 bases separated the two germline ends. The germline gives CDR1 MGHRA, CDR2 YSYEKL. The CDR3 loop reads CASSRYAGNTEAFF. The DNA of the CDR3 is TGCGCCAGCAGCCGATATGCCGGGAACACTGAAGCTTTCTTT.

V gene TRBV19 combines with J gene TRBJ1-5; no reliable D call. The CDR3 runs to 12 residues. Trimming removed 5 bases at V and 7 bases at J, with 9 bases between. Germline CDR1 and CDR2: LNHDA and SQIVND (reference sequence). The DNA for the CDR3 is TGTGCCAGTAGTTCGGGTTGGCAGCCCCAGCATTTT. It is translated as CASSSGWQPQHF.

The DNA of the CDR3 is TGCAGTGCTACAGGGAACTATGGCTACACCTTC. It specifies CSATGNYGYTF. This chain links TRBV20-1 with TRBJ1-2; TRBD1 is a possible D gene (5 bases). Germline CDR1 DFQATT, CDR2 SNEGSKA (reference sequence). V was trimmed by 4 bases and J by 2 bases, leaving 5 bases between them. The CDR3 runs 11 residues.

V is TRBV6-1 and J is TRBJ2-2; TRBD1 matches 9 bases. The CDR3 consists of 15 residues. Trimming removed 3 bases from V and 7 bases from J; junction bases left unmatched: 6. The germline V gene has CDR1 MNHNS and CDR2 SASEGT. CDR3 in amino acids: CASSELGQGNGELFF. The CDR3 nucleotides read TGTGCCAGCAGTGAGTTAGGACAGGGGAACGGGGAGCTGTTTTTT.

CDR3 protein: CASSPRLAGPYNEQFF. The CDR3 DNA sequence: TGTGCCAGCTCACCAAGACTAGCGGGACCGTACAATGAGCAGTTCTTC. J is TRBJ2-1 and V is TRBV18; 11 bases are shared with TRBD2. This CDR3 region has 16 residues. V lost 2 bases, J lost 4 bases, and 4 bases stayed unmatched. Germline assignment: CDR1 KGHSH and CDR2 LQKENI. Drawing the rest from reference TRBV18 and TRBJ2-1, the complete variable domain is NAGVMQNPRHLVRRRGQEARLRCSPMKGHSHVYWYRQLPEEGLKFMVYLQKENIIDESGMPKERFSAEFPKEGPSILRIQQVVRGDSAAYFCASSPRLAGPYNEQFFGPGTRLTVL.

The chain carries TRBV3-1 (or the pseudogene TRBV3-2) and TRBJ1-1; the D is unclear. This CDR3 is 14 amino acids long. V lost 3 bases and J lost 1, with 9 bases in between. Germline V gene sequence: CDR1 LGHDT, CDR2 YNNKEL (reference sequence). CDR3: CASSQMEGNTEAFF. Here the CDR3 DNA reads TGTGCCAGCAGCCAGATGGAGGGGAACACTGAAGCTTTCTTT.

This chain joins TRBV10-3 and TRBJ2-1; D is possibly TRBD1 or TRBD2 (6 bases each). CDR1 and CDR2 from the germline V gene are ENHRY and SYGVKD. CDR3 length equals 12 residues. V lost 8 bases to trimming and J lost 10 bases, with 15 bases between them. CDR3 loop: CAIGGRPEEQFF. CDR3 nucleotides: TGTGCCATCGGGGGGCGACCAGAGGAGCAGTTCTTC.

The rearrangement joins TRBV5-1 to TRBJ1-3, with 9 bases identical to TRBD1. The ends lost 4 bases at V and 12 bases at J; junction bases unmatched: 11. This CDR3 contains 14 residues. Germline CDR1 is SGHRS and CDR2 is YFSETQ. This chain's CDR3 is CASSLGTGLDGIYF. The CDR3 bases are TGCGCCAGCAGCCTCGGGACAGGGTTGGACGGCATATATTTT.

The chain combines TRBV7-9 with TRBJ1-2; D is unclear. Trimming took off 1 base at V and 3 bases at J, with 12 bases between the two ends. Germline-derived CDR1 and CDR2 are SEHNR and FQNEAQ (reference sequence). This CDR3 spans 15 amino acids. DNA of the CDR3: TGTGCCAGCAGCTTAGATGGCCGGACTGACTATGGCTACACCTTC. Its protein is CASSLDGRTDYGYTF.

The chain employs TRBV6-5 and TRBJ2-1, with TRBD1 as a possible D gene (5 bases). Germline V gene sequence: CDR1 MNHEY, CDR2 SVGAGI. CDR3 size: 13 residues. Trimming shortened V by 7 bases and J by 10 bases, and 17 bases separated the two germline ends. The CDR3 loop is CASTKDQDREQFF. The CDR3 nucleotides are TGTGCCAGCACCAAGGACCAAGACAGAGAGCAGTTCTTC.

This clone was observed a few times. The rearrangement uses TRBV5-1 and TRBJ1-6, with 9 positions matching TRBD1. J was trimmed by 5 bases and V by 3 bases; bases with no gene match: 0. Germline CDR1 reads SGHRS; CDR2 reads YFSETQ. The CDR3 loop spans 14 amino acids. CDR3 region: CASSWTGDNSPLHF. In DNA, the CDR3 is TGCGCCAGCAGCTGGACAGGGGATAATTCACCCCTCCACTTT.

The V gene is TRBV5-4, the J gene TRBJ2-3; possible D gene TRBD2, 6 bases. V was pared by 2 bases and J by 1 base, with 11 bases between. CDR3 size: 15 residues. CDR1 is SGHNT and CDR2 is YYREEE in the germline V gene (reference sequence). CDR3 nucleotide sequence: TGTGCCAGCAGCTTAGGAGGGACTGGCACAGATACGCAGTATTTT. Encoded protein: CASSLGGTGTDTQYF.

A remark on this clone: At the DNA level, this CDR3 is encoded by other sequences in the same sample as well. The chain carries TRBV9 and TRBJ1-1; TRBD1 matches at 8 bases. The CDR3 is made up of 13 amino acids. The germline V gene encodes CDR1 SGDLS and CDR2 YYNGEE. V lost 0 bases to trimming and J lost 5 bases; unmatched junction nucleotides: 0. CDR3 sequence: CASSVGQGTEAFF. For the CDR3, the DNA is TGTGCCAGCAGCGTAGGACAGGGGACTGAAGCTTTCTTT. The full variable domain, completed using reference TRBV9 and TRBJ1-1, is DSGVTQTPKHLITATGQRVTLRCSPRSGDLSVYWYQQSLDQGLQFLIQYYNGEERAKGNILERFSAQQFPDLHSELNLSSLELGDSALYFCASSVGQGTEAFFGQGTRLTVV.

The gene calls are TRBV25-1 and TRBJ2-2, with D possibly TRBD1 on 5 matching bases. CDR3 size: 15 residues. The V gene's germline CDR1 is MGHDK and CDR2 SYGVNS. V dropped 6 bases and J dropped 3 bases, with 14 bases sitting between them. CDR3 DNA: TGTGCCAGCAGGGACGGCCAGGGCGACACCGGGGAGCTGTTTTTT. Encoded protein: CASRDGQGDTGELFF.

CDR3: CASSEGTGWDTEAFF. The CDR3 bases are TGTGCCAGCAGTGAAGGGACAGGGTGGGACACTGAAGCTTTCTTT. The chain has TRBV6-1 and TRBJ1-1, with 8 bases that match TRBD1. Losses at the gene ends were 1 base for V and 3 bases for J; bases not matched to a gene: 4. Germline V gives CDR1 MNHNS, CDR2 SASEGT. This CDR3 is 15 amino acids long.

This sequence joins TRBV5-4 and TRBJ2-1; TRBD1 aligns across 8 bases. Germline assignment: CDR1 SGHNT and CDR2 YYREEE (reference sequence). This CDR3 is built from 16 residues. J gave up 2 bases and V 4 bases, and 8 bases lay outside the gene matches. CDR3 nucleotide sequence: TGTGCCAGCAGCCCCCCAGGGGGCCGAACCTACAATGAGCAGTTCTTC. Protein product: CASSPPGGRTYNEQFF.

The chain uses TRBV19 and TRBJ1-1; no clear D gene. CDR3 length equals 14 residues. CDR1 LNHDA and CDR2 SQIVND come from the germline V gene (reference sequence). The germline V and J ends were trimmed by 4 bases and 1 base, with 10 bases remaining between them. CDR3 in amino acids: CASSSQAANTEAFF. In DNA form, the CDR3 reads TGTGCCAGTAGTAGTCAGGCCGCGAACACTGAAGCTTTCTTT.